The sample holds a few counts of the clone carrying this T cell receptor (beta chain). Its antigen is not identified. The record originates from a study of T cells and Merkel cell carcinoma outcomes. The trim removed 5 bases at V and 1 base at J, leaving 7 bases unmatched. The CDR3 length is 15 residues. CDR1 is KGHSH, CDR2 LQKENI, per germline. The table came from immunoSEQ multiplex PCR; TCRdb's copy has only in-frame clones and leaves some out. The sample contains 5,000 to 8,000 clones, 90% of which appear only once. Findings of the study overall: Reportedly, T-cell repertoire with density predicts Merkel cell carcinoma outcomes.

The origin of this receptor is a human donor with Merkel cell carcinoma. V is TRBV18 and J is TRBJ2-7, with 8 bases lining up with TRBD1. The material sequenced was tumor tissue from Merkel cell carcinoma. CDR3 DNA sequence: TGTGCCAGCTCATTCAGACAGGGGTGGTCCTACGAGCAGTACTTC. Its translation: CASSFRQGWSYEQYF.